These T cell receptor beta chains were read from a single sample in a study of T cell repertoires in cytomegalovirus infection. TCRdb used MiXCR to reprocess the reads, holding one entry per CDR3 protein. The sample has some 160,000 distinct CDR3 sequences, under 20% seen once. Sequencing was carried out using CD8+ T cells from PBMCs. The receptors here all came from a human donor in good health (CMV status not recorded). Some clones in this sample may be carry-over from other donors' samples. Both conserved end residues are part of each CDR3. Fields, in order: D gene, J gene, V gene, clone size, CDR3 protein, CDR3 DNA. D genes are given only for firm matches. Size is stated for part of the rows, as once, few or many counts, or as a class when the clone is expanded.

D: TRBD1; J: TRBJ2-1; V: TRBV7-9; size: NA; CDR3: CASSDIDRVGYNEQFF; DNA: TGTGCCAGCAGCGACATCGACAGGGTGGGATACAATGAGCAGTTCTTC
D: TRBD1; J: TRBJ2-1; V: TRBV28; size: NA; CDR3: CASSGDRGREQFF; DNA: TGTGCCAGCAGTGGAGACAGGGGGCGTGAGCAGTTCTTC
D: NA; J: TRBJ2-7; V: TRBV28; size: NA; CDR3: CASSLPRGRGEQYF; DNA: TGTGCCAGCAGTTTACCGCGGGGACGGGGGGAGCAGTACTTC
D: NA; J: TRBJ2-1; V: TRBV7-8; size: few; CDR3: CASSGKGAYSSYNEQFF; DNA: TGTGCCAGCAGCGGGAAGGGAGCATATAGTTCCTACAATGAGCAGTTCTTC
D: TRBD2; J: TRBJ2-1; V: TRBV4-1; size: NA; CDR3: CASSQGSGSSYEQFF; DNA: TGCGCCAGCAGCCAGGGAAGCGGGAGTAGCTATGAGCAGTTCTTC
D: NA; J: TRBJ1-4; V: TRBV15; size: NA; CDR3: CATSRGESTNEKLFF; DNA: TGTGCCACCAGCAGAGGCGAGTCAACTAATGAAAAACTGTTTTTT
D: NA; J: TRBJ1-1; V: TRBV7-2; size: many; CDR3: CASSRRAGVMNTEAFF; DNA: TGTGCCAGCAGCCGCCGGGCAGGGGTTATGAACACTGAAGCTTTCTTT
D: TRBD2; J: TRBJ2-1; V: TRBV7-9; size: many; CDR3: CASSRLSGEGNEQFF; DNA: TGTGCCAGCAGCCGCCTTAGCGGGGAGGGCAATGAGCAGTTCTTC
D: NA; J: TRBJ2-5; V: TRBV12-3/TRBV12-4; size: few; CDR3: CASRAQGVQETQYF; DNA: TGTGCCAGCAGAGCCCAAGGAGTTCAAGAGACCCAGTACTTC
D: NA; J: TRBJ2-3; V: TRBV7-9; size: NA; CDR3: CASSLTPEDTQYF; DNA: TGTGCCAGCAGCTTAACCCCCGAAGATACGCAGTATTTT
D: TRBD1; J: TRBJ1-5; V: TRBV7-2; size: few; CDR3: CASSRTGANQPQHF; DNA: TGTGCCAGCAGCAGGACAGGGGCCAATCAGCCCCAGCATTTT
D: NA; J: TRBJ2-3; V: TRBV7-6; size: few; CDR3: CASSFGEGDTQYF; DNA: TGTGCCAGCAGCTTCGGGGAAGGAGATACGCAGTATTTT
D: NA; J: TRBJ2-5; V: TRBV7-2; size: few; CDR3: CASSLKPFTVSETQYF; DNA: TGTGCCAGCAGCCTTAAACCATTCACGGTTTCAGAGACCCAGTACTTC
D: NA; J: TRBJ1-6; V: TRBV14; size: NA; CDR3: CASSQVGPPLHF; DNA: TGTGCCAGCAGCCAAGTTGGACCACCCCTCCACTTT
D: TRBD2; J: TRBJ2-1; V: TRBV29-1; size: NA; CDR3: CSVEGTSGVSYNEQFF; DNA: TGCAGCGTTGAAGGGACTAGCGGGGTCTCCTACAATGAGCAGTTCTTC
D: TRBD2; J: TRBJ2-5; V: TRBV28; size: few; CDR3: CASSLLAGPLETQYF; DNA: TGTGCCAGCAGTTTACTAGCGGGACCTTTAGAGACCCAGTACTTC
D: NA; J: TRBJ1-5; V: TRBV7-2; size: many; CDR3: CASSLPDRSNQPQHF; DNA: TGTGCCAGCAGCCTACCTGACAGAAGCAATCAGCCCCAGCATTTT
D: NA; J: TRBJ2-7; V: TRBV6-2/TRBV6-3; size: NA; CDR3: CASRTNLYEQYF; DNA: TGTGCCAGCCGGACTAACCTCTACGAGCAGTACTTC
D: NA; J: TRBJ2-7; V: TRBV2; size: many; CDR3: CASEGPEQYF; DNA: TGTGCCAGCGAGGGTCCGGAGCAGTACTTC
D: NA; J: TRBJ2-3; V: TRBV10-3; size: NA; CDR3: CATLGRVTDTQYF; DNA: TGTGCCACCCTCGGGCGGGTCACAGATACGCAGTATTTT
D: TRBD2; J: TRBJ2-7; V: TRBV4-2; size: few; CDR3: CASSQGDTREASF; DNA: TGTGCCAGCAGCCAAGGGGATACTCGGGAGGCCTCCTTC
D: TRBD2; J: TRBJ2-1; V: TRBV29-1; size: NA; CDR3: CSVEDGGEERGGPKQFF; DNA: TGCAGCGTTGAAGATGGGGGGGAAGAGCGGGGGGGCCCTAAGCAGTTCTTC